These T cell receptor beta chains were read from a single sample in a study of PD-L1 blockade in urothelial cancer. Sequencing was performed with immunoSEQ multiplex PCR; in TCRdb, only in-frame clones are kept and a portion is missing. This table holds about 88,000 clones, 90% to 95% found once. The sample consisted of PBMCs, taken around atezolizumab (anti-PD-L1) treatment. Every receptor here comes from a man in his 60s with urothelial cancer. Both conserved end residues are part of each CDR3. The order of the fields is clone size, V gene, D gene, CDR3 protein. D genes are given only for firm matches. Size is stated for part of the rows, as once, few or many counts, or as a class when the clone is expanded.

abundance: few; v_gene: TRBV9; d_gene: TRBD1; CDR3aa: CASSATGRGVTEAFF
abundance: few; v_gene: TRBV4-3; d_gene: TRBD1; CDR3aa: CASSQDIAGQGFTDTQYF
abundance: NA; v_gene: TRBV4-3; d_gene: NA; CDR3aa: CASSQGRGRANTGELFF
abundance: NA; v_gene: TRBV28; d_gene: TRBD1; CDR3aa: CASSVGQNYGYTF
abundance: NA; v_gene: TRBV5-4; d_gene: TRBD2; CDR3aa: CASSAGLAAWEQYF
abundance: NA; v_gene: TRBV7-8; d_gene: TRBD2; CDR3aa: CASSLTGTRNNEQFF
abundance: NA; v_gene: TRBV25-1; d_gene: TRBD2; CDR3aa: CASSEFPTGGEQFF
abundance: NA; v_gene: TRBV6-6; d_gene: NA; CDR3aa: CASGVQGVNTEAFF
abundance: NA; v_gene: TRBV27; d_gene: NA; CDR3aa: CASSLWGGPTYEQYF
abundance: once; v_gene: TRBV5-6; d_gene: NA; CDR3aa: CASSALLNSGTSNEQFF
abundance: once; v_gene: TRBV29-1; d_gene: TRBD1; CDR3aa: CSVDPGTVYGYTF
abundance: NA; v_gene: TRBV7-2; d_gene: TRBD2; CDR3aa: CASSSRGVVETQYF
abundance: once; v_gene: TRBV5-6; d_gene: TRBD1; CDR3aa: CASSATGGLFTGELFF
abundance: few; v_gene: TRBV18; d_gene: TRBD2; CDR3aa: CASSPPERGGLHEQYF
abundance: NA; v_gene: TRBV5-1; d_gene: TRBD2; CDR3aa: CASSSPTELAGDALSIFRTQYF
abundance: NA; v_gene: TRBV9; d_gene: TRBD1; CDR3aa: CASSDGTGDEKLFF
abundance: NA; v_gene: TRBV25-1; d_gene: NA; CDR3aa: CASSPTGYSYNEQFF
abundance: NA; v_gene: TRBV28; d_gene: NA; CDR3aa: CASPWRDALREQYF
abundance: NA; v_gene: TRBV6-5; d_gene: TRBD2; CDR3aa: CASSWGGEQFF
abundance: NA; v_gene: TRBV4-2; d_gene: NA; CDR3aa: CASSPRGQTKEDEQFF
abundance: NA; v_gene: TRBV15; d_gene: TRBD1; CDR3aa: CATSRATGTAYGYTF
abundance: NA; v_gene: TRBV7-2; d_gene: TRBD2; CDR3aa: CASSLQLAGGGEQYF